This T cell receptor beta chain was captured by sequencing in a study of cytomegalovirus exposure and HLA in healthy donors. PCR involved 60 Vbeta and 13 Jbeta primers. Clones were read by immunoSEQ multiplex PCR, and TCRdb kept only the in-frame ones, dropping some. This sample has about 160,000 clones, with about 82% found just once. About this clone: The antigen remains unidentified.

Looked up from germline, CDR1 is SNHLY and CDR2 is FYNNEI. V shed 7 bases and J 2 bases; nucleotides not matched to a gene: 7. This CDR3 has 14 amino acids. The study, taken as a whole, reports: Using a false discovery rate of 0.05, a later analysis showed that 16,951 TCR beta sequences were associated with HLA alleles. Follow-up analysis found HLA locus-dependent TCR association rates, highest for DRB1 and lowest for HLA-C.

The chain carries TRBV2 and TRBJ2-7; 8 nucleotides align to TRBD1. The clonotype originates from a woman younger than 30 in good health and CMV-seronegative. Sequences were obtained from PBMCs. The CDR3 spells CASNTQGGPYEQYF. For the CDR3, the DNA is TGTGCCAGCAATACACAGGGGGGACCCTACGAGCAGTACTTC.